Listed here is a single T cell receptor (beta chain). The antigen remains undetermined. The data belong to a study of long-term antiretroviral therapy in people with HIV. Study outcomes and limitations: The data indicate that diversity increased after ART but remained below transplant donor controls. The study collected no data on ART adherence, viral resistance or therapy changes. Repertoires from HIV showed CDR3 length ranges narrower than those of controls.

Running of the v3.0 immunoSEQ assay took place at survey level. Profiling relied on immunoSEQ multiplex PCR, and the TCRdb table lists in-frame clones only, not all of them. The repertoire holds 38,000 or so clones, with about 95% as singletons. V trimming: 5 bases; J trimming: 7 bases; junction bases outside the gene matches: 8. Germline V lookup: CDR1 SGHTA, CDR2 FQGTGA. This CDR3 has 16 residues. V gene TRBV7-3 combines with J gene TRBJ2-2, with 12 nucleotides matching TRBD2. The sample in question was unsorted PBMCs, obtained 9 to 9.5 years after starting antiretroviral therapy. This TCR was sampled from a man aged 30 to 45 with HIV. The CDR3 nucleotides read TGTGCCAGCAGCCCCCACCTAGCGGGGGGGGTCGGGGAGCTGTTTTTT. Protein product: CASSPHLAGGVGELFF.